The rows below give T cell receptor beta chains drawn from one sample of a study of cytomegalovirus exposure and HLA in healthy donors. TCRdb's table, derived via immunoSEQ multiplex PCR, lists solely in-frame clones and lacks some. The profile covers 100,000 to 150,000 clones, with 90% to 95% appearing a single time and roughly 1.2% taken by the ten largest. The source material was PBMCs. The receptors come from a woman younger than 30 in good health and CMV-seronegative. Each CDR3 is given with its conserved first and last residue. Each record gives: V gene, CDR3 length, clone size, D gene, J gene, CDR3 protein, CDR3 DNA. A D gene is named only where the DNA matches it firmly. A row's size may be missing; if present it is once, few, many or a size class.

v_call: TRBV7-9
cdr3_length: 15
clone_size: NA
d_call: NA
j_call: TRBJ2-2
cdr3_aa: CASSFGTPNTGELFF
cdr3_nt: TGTGCCAGCAGCTTCGGGACACCGAACACCGGGGAGCTGTTTTTT

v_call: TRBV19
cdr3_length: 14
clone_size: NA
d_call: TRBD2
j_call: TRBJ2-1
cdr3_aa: CASSSLAGYNEQFF
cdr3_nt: TGTGCCAGTAGTAGTTTAGCGGGGTACAATGAGCAGTTCTTC

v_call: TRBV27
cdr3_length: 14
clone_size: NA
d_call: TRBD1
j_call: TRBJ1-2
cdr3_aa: CASSERDRTYGYTF
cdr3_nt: TGTGCCAGCAGTGAAAGGGACAGGACCTATGGCTACACCTTC

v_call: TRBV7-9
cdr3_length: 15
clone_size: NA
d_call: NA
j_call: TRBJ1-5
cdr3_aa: CASSLGAGGNQPQHF
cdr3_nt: TGTGCCAGCAGCTTAGGGGCGGGAGGCAATCAGCCCCAGCATTTT

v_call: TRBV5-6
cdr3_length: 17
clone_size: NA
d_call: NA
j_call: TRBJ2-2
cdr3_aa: CASSSKPGEWGTGELFF
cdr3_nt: TGTGCCAGCAGCTCAAAACCAGGGGAATGGGGGACCGGGGAGCTGTTTTTT

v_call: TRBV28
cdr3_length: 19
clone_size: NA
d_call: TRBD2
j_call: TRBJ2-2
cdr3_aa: CASSTPGLAGGQGTGELFF
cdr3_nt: TGTGCCAGCAGTACGCCGGGACTAGCGGGAGGGCAGGGAACCGGGGAGCTGTTTTTT

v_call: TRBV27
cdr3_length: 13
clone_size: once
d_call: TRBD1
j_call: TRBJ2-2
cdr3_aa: CASSPRQGGELFF
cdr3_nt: TGTGCCAGCAGTCCGAGACAGGGTGGGGAGCTGTTTTTT

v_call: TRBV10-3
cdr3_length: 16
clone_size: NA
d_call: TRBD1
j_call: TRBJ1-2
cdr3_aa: CASSRGGDRLDYGYTF
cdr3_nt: TGTGCCTCTTCCCGAGGTGGGGACAGGCTAGACTATGGCTACACCTTC

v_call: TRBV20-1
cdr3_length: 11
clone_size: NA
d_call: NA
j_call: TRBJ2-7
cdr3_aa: CSGISGIEQYF
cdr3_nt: TGCAGTGGAATTAGCGGAATCGAGCAGTACTTC

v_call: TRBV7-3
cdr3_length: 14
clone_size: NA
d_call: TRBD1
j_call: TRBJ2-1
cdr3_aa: CASSPDRGRDEQFF
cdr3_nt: TGTGCCAGCAGCCCGGACAGGGGGAGAGATGAGCAGTTCTTC

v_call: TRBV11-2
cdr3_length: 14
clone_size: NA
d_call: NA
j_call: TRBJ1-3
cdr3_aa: CATKEAHSGNTIYF
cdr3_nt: TGTGCCACCAAAGAGGCCCACTCTGGAAACACCATATATTTT

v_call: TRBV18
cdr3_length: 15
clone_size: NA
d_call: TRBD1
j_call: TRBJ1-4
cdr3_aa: CASSPGWGQDEKLFF
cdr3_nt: TGTGCCAGCTCACCAGGTTGGGGACAGGACGAAAAACTGTTTTTT

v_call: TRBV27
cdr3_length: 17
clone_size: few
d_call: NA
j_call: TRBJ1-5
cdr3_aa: CASSVHTQGYSNQPQHF
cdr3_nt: TGTGCCAGCAGTGTACACACACAGGGATATAGCAATCAGCCCCAGCATTTT

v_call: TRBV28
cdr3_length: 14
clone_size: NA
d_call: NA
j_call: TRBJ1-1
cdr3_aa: CASSLGGGNTEAFF
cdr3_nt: TGTGCCAGCAGTTTGGGAGGGGGGAACACTGAAGCTTTCTTT

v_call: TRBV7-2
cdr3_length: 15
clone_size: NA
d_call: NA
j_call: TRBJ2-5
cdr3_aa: CASSSDYGWLETQYF
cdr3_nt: TGTGCCAGCAGTTCGGACTACGGATGGTTGGAGACCCAGTACTTC

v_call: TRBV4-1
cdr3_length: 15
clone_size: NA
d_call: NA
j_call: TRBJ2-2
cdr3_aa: CASATPGTGTGELFF
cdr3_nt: TGCGCCAGCGCGACTCCCGGGACTGGCACCGGGGAGCTGTTTTTT